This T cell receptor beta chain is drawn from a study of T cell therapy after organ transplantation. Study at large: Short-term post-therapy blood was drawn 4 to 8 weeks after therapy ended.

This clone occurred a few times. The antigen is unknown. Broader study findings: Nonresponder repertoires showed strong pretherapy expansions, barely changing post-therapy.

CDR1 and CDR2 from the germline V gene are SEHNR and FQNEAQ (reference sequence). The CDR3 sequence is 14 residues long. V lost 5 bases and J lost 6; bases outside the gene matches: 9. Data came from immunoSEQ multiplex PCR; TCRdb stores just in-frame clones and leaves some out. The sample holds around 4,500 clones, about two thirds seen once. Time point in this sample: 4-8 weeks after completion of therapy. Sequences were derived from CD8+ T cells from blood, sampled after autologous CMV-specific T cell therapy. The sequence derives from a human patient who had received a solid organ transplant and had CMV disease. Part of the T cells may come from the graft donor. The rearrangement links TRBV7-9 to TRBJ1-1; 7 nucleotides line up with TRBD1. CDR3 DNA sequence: TGTGCCAGCAGCCCGGACAGGCCGGGACCTGAAGCTTTCTTT. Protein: CASSPDRPGPEAFF.